A selection of T cell receptor beta chains follows, all from one sample in a study of regulatory T cells in long-lasting Graves disease. MiXCR was run by TCRdb on the multiplex PCR reads, yielding one entry per CDR3 protein. The sample lists 450,000 or so distinct CDR3 sequences; about 20% were seen once. This specimen was peripheral blood mononuclear cells (PBMCs), taken when the disease was refractory, from a patient treated with antithyroid drugs. The source of these receptors is a female donor with Graves disease. The CDR3 runs from the conserved cysteine through the conserved F or W. D genes are given only for firm matches. Where a row states a size, it is once, few, many or the class of an expanded clone; other rows omit it.

D gene: TRBD1
clone size: many
J gene: TRBJ2-7
V gene: TRBV28
CDR3 protein: CASTGTDEQYF
CDR3 DNA: TGTGCCAGTACCGGGACAGACGAGCAGTACTTC

D gene: -
clone size: few
J gene: TRBJ1-4
V gene: TRBV28
CDR3 protein: CASSLRGLPNEKLFF
CDR3 DNA: TGTGCCAGCAGTTTAAGGGGTCTGCCGAATGAAAAACTGTTTTTT

D gene: -
clone size: many
J gene: TRBJ1-5
V gene: TRBV12-3/TRBV12-4
CDR3 protein: CASSRGQGLYF
CDR3 DNA: TGTGCCAGCAGCCGGGGGCAGGGCTTGTATTTT

D gene: -
clone size: few
J gene: TRBJ1-2
V gene: TRBV7-9
CDR3 protein: CASSLSGTDYGYTF
CDR3 DNA: TGTGCCAGCAGCCTTTCTGGGACGGATTATGGCTACACCTTC

D gene: TRBD1
clone size: once
J gene: TRBJ1-2
V gene: TRBV5-5
CDR3 protein: CAGLRPGQGIHYGYTF
CDR3 DNA: TGTGCCGGCCTCCGTCCGGGACAGGGGATCCACTATGGCTACACCTTC

D gene: -
clone size: many
J gene: TRBJ2-7
V gene: TRBV15
CDR3 protein: CATSRDGLYEQYF
CDR3 DNA: TGTGCCACCAGCAGAGATGGGCTCTACGAGCAGTACTTC

D gene: -
clone size: few
J gene: TRBJ2-7
V gene: TRBV5-6
CDR3 protein: CASSFGDVRRLSEQYF
CDR3 DNA: TGTGCCAGCAGCTTCGGAGATGTCCGGAGGTTGAGCGAGCAGTACTTC

D gene: TRBD1
clone size: many
J gene: TRBJ1-6
V gene: TRBV20-1
CDR3 protein: CSAAGQGVTPLHF
CDR3 DNA: TGCAGTGCTGCGGGACAGGGAGTCACACCCCTCCACTTT

D gene: -
clone size: -
J gene: TRBJ1-1
V gene: TRBV19
CDR3 protein: CASSNGPQNTEAFF
CDR3 DNA: TGTGCCAGTAGTAACGGCCCCCAGAACACTGAAGCTTTCTTT

D gene: TRBD1
clone size: many
J gene: TRBJ1-4
V gene: TRBV6-1
CDR3 protein: CASRRDRGRGEKLFF
CDR3 DNA: TGTGCCAGCAGACGGGACAGGGGGCGCGGGGAAAAACTGTTTTTT

D gene: -
clone size: few
J gene: TRBJ1-1
V gene: TRBV30
CDR3 protein: CAWDGANTEAFF
CDR3 DNA: TGTGCATGGGACGGGGCGAACACTGAAGCTTTCTTT

D gene: -
clone size: many
J gene: TRBJ1-5
V gene: TRBV28
CDR3 protein: CASSQWSTGAGDQPQHF
CDR3 DNA: TGTGCCAGCAGCCAGTGGAGCACTGGGGCAGGGGATCAGCCCCAGCATTTT

D gene: -
clone size: many
J gene: TRBJ1-1
V gene: TRBV6-1
CDR3 protein: CASRKTESEAFF
CDR3 DNA: TGTGCCAGCAGGAAGACGGAGAGCGAAGCTTTCTTT

D gene: -
clone size: -
J gene: TRBJ1-2
V gene: TRBV5-5
CDR3 protein: CASSLSAGTVYGYTF
CDR3 DNA: TGTGCCAGCAGCTTGAGTGCGGGAACGGTCTATGGCTACACCTTC

D gene: TRBD1
clone size: many
J gene: TRBJ1-6
V gene: TRBV27
CDR3 protein: CASSSPGQAPLHF
CDR3 DNA: TGTGCCAGCAGTTCCCCGGGACAGGCACCCCTCCACTTT

D gene: -
clone size: many
J gene: TRBJ1-1
V gene: TRBV19
CDR3 protein: CASSTTANTEAFF
CDR3 DNA: TGTGCCAGCAGCACAACCGCCAACACTGAAGCTTTCTTT

D gene: -
clone size: many
J gene: TRBJ1-5
V gene: TRBV2
CDR3 protein: CASSVARAQPQHF
CDR3 DNA: TGTGCCAGCAGTGTGGCCAGGGCTCAGCCCCAGCATTTT

D gene: -
clone size: -
J gene: TRBJ1-3
V gene: TRBV19
CDR3 protein: CASTFRAYNTIYF
CDR3 DNA: TGTGCCAGTACCTTTCGGGCGTATAACACCATATATTTT